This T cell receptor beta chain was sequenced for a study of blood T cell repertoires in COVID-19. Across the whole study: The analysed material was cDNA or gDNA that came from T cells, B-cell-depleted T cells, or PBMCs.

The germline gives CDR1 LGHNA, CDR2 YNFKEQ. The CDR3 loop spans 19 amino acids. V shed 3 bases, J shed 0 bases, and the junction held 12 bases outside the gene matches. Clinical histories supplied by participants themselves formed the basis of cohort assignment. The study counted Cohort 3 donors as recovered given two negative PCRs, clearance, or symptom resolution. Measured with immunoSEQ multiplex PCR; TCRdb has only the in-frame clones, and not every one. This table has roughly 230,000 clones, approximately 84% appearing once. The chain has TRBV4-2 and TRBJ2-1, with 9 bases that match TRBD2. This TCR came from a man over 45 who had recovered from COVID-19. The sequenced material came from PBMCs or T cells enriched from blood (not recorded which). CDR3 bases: TGTGCCAGCAGCCATCCTCAAGCGGGAGGCCATAGCTCCTACAATGAGCAGTTCTTC. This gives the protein CASSHPQAGGHSSYNEQFF.